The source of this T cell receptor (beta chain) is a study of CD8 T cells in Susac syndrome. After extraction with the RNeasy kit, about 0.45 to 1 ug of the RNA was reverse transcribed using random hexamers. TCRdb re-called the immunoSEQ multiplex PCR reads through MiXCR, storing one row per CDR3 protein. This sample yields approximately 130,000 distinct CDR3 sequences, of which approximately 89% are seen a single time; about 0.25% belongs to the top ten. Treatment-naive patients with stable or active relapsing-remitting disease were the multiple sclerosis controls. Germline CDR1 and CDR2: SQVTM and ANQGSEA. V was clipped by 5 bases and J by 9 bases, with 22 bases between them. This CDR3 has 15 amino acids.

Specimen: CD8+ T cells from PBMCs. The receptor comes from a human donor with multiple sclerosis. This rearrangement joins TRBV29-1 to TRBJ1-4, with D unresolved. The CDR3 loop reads CSVLSWEQSEKKLFF. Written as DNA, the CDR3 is TGCAGCGTTCTTAGTTGGGAGCAGTCGGAGAAAAAACTGTTTTTT. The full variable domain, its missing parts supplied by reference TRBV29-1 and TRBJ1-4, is SAVISQKPSRDICQRGTSLTIQCQVDSQVTMMFWYRQQPGQSLTLIATANQGSEATYESGFVIDKFPISRPNLTFSTLTVSNMSPEDSSIYLCSVLSWEQSEKKLFFGSGTQLSVL.